This TCR beta chain was recorded in a study of blood T cell repertoires in COVID-19. Study-level information: Samples representing acute and convalescent COVID-19 were sourced from the United States, Italy and Spain. T cells, B-cell-depleted T cells, or PBMCs supplied cDNA or gDNA.

The V and J ends lost 0 bases and 0 bases respectively, with 15 bases between them. CDR1 MNHEY and CDR2 SMNVEV come from the germline V gene (reference sequence). This CDR3 comprises 18 residues. In the original processing: Amplified reference gene primers provided the basis for estimating nucleated cell counts. Sequencing was performed with immunoSEQ multiplex PCR; in TCRdb, only in-frame clones are kept and a portion is missing. V, J and clone size reflect that table, while D and trimming were determined from the DNA. The data contain more than 110,000 clones, 82% of them singletons. The specimen sequenced was peripheral blood. This chain joins TRBV27 and TRBJ2-1; TRBD2 is a possible D gene (6 bases). The clonotype comes from a woman over 75 with acute or convalescent COVID-19. This CDR3 is CASSLSPFTSLSYNEQFF. The DNA of the CDR3 is TGTGCCAGCAGTTTATCGCCTTTCACTAGCCTCTCCTACAATGAGCAGTTCTTC.